The next 4 T cell receptor beta chains were all read from a single sample in a study of cytomegalovirus exposure and HLA in healthy donors. The PCR ran on 60 Vbeta and 13 Jbeta primers. Generated by immunoSEQ multiplex PCR, the TCRdb table keeps only in-frame clones and is missing some. This sample has under 150,000 clones, with approximately 80% found just once. Sequencing was carried out using PBMCs. The receptors stem from a woman under 30 in good health and CMV-seronegative.

The V call is TRBV4-2, the J call TRBJ2-7; TRBD2 matches 7 bases. Germline loops: CDR1 LGHNA, CDR2 YNFKEQ. There are 17 residues in the CDR3. V shed 1 base, J shed 6 bases, and the junction held 15 bases outside the gene matches. In DNA, the CDR3 is TGTGCCAGCAGCCAAGTGGGAAGCGGGAACCCTAAGGGCGAGCAGTACTTC. It yields the protein CASSQVGSGNPKGEQYF.

The chain is built from TRBV12-5 and TRBJ1-1; TRBD1 might be the D (6 bases). The CDR3 length is 17 residues. V lost 2 bases to trimming and J lost 1 base, with 17 bases between them. Germline V CDR1 and CDR2: LGHNT, FRNRAP. In DNA form, the CDR3 reads TGTGCTAGTGGTTTGTTCCTTCACAGGGAGAAGAACACTGAAGCTTTCTTT. The encoded protein is CASGLFLHREKNTEAFF.

The chain employs TRBV5-4 and TRBJ2-7; 7 bases align to TRBD2. This CDR3 has 16 amino acids. Losses at the gene ends were 0 bases for V and 2 bases for J; bases not matched to a gene: 8. Germline values: CDR1 SGHNT, CDR2 YYREEE (reference sequence). The CDR3, as DNA: TGTGCCAGCAGCTTGGCCTTGTCTAGCGGCCCCTACGAGCAGTACTTC. This codes for CASSLALSSGPYEQYF.

The V gene is TRBV19, the J gene TRBJ2-7; 7 positions match TRBD2. This CDR3 contains 15 residues. The ends lost 6 bases at V and 4 bases at J; junction bases unmatched: 12. Germline V gene lookup returns CDR1 LNHDA and CDR2 SQIVND (reference sequence). The CDR3: CASSPILGSGYEQYF. CDR3 DNA: TGTGCCAGTAGCCCGATTCTGGGTAGCGGGTACGAGCAGTACTTC. The full variable domain, with the rest looked up from reference TRBV19 and TRBJ2-7, is DGGITQSPKYLFRKEGQNVTLSCEQNLNHDAMYWYRQDPGQGLRLIYYSQIVNDFQKGDIAEGYSVSREKKESFPLTVTSAQKNPTAFYLCASSPILGSGYEQYFGPGTRLTVT.